This T cell receptor beta chain was identified in a study of blood T cell repertoires in COVID-19. The germline gives CDR1 LNHDA, CDR2 SQIVND (reference sequence). The length of the CDR3 is 17 residues. V lost 8 bases and J 0 bases, leaving 17 bases between the germline ends. Here immunoSEQ multiplex PCR was the method, and the copy in TCRdb shows in-frame clones only, minus some. The repertoire holds roughly 66,000 clones, with approximately 84% as singletons. The sample consisted of peripheral blood. The receptor comes from a woman aged 60-75 years with acute or convalescent COVID-19. This rearrangement joins TRBV19 to TRBJ2-6; no reliable D call. The CDR3 loop is CASLNMWRPSGANVLTF. CDR3 coding DNA: TGTGCCAGTCTAAATATGTGGCGGCCCTCTGGGGCCAACGTCCTGACTTTC.